The rows below give T cell receptor beta chains drawn from one sample of a study of OX40 agonist ivuxolimab in advanced cancers. The method was immunoSEQ multiplex PCR; TCRdb's version includes in-frame clones alone and lacks a portion of them. The sample carries over 45,000 clones, around 90% recorded once. The sample in question was CD4+ or CD8+ T cells sorted from blood, obtained in a trial of the OX40 agonist ivuxolimab. Receptor source: an adult with an advanced solid tumor such as melanoma, head and neck, liver or kidney cancer. CDR3s include the opening cysteine and the closing phenylalanine or tryptophan. Fields, in order: D gene, clone size, V gene, CDR3 length, J gene, CDR3 protein, CDR3 DNA. A D gene is named only where the DNA matches it firmly. The size of a clone is reported for some rows only, either as once, few or many, or as a class for expanded clones.

TRBD1	-	TRBV6-4	12	TRBJ2-3	CASSTGGNTQYF	TGTGCCAGCTCGACAGGGGGCAATACGCAGTATTTT
TRBD2	-	TRBV7-2	14	TRBJ2-7	CASSQGLAGAEQYF	TGTGCCAGCAGCCAAGGACTAGCGGGAGCCGAGCAGTACTTC
-	-	TRBV9	16	TRBJ2-1	CASSEGAGAAGNEQFF	TGTGCCAGCAGCGAGGGGGCTGGGGCCGCGGGGAATGAGCAGTTCTTC
TRBD1	-	TRBV15	13	TRBJ1-1	CATRASGGTEAFF	TGTGCCACCCGGGCGTCAGGGGGCACTGAAGCTTTCTTT
-	-	TRBV9	13	TRBJ2-7	CASSVDISYEQYF	TGTGCCAGCAGCGTAGACATCTCCTACGAGCAGTACTTC
TRBD2	-	TRBV29-1	15	TRBJ2-1	CSVVGLADSYNEQFF	TGCAGCGTTGTGGGACTAGCGGATTCCTACAATGAGCAGTTCTTC
TRBD2	-	TRBV27	18	TRBJ2-3	CASSPHRLAGGPSDTQYF	TGTGCCAGCAGTCCACACCGACTAGCGGGAGGGCCTTCAGATACGCAGTATTTT
-	-	TRBV6-5	12	TRBJ2-3	CASSYSGDTQYF	TGTGCCAGCAGTTACTCGGGAGATACGCAGTATTTT
-	-	TRBV30	13	TRBJ1-5	CAWSVGRGQPQHF	TGTGCCTGGAGTGTAGGGCGGGGGCAGCCCCAGCATTTT
TRBD2	-	TRBV11-2	15	TRBJ2-3	CASTMSGGHTDTQYF	TGTGCCAGCACTATGAGCGGGGGGCACACAGATACGCAGTATTTT
-	-	TRBV30	13	TRBJ2-7	CAWSKARGYEQYF	TGTGCCTGGAGCAAGGCGAGGGGCTACGAGCAGTACTTC
-	once	TRBV7-8	15	TRBJ1-6	CASSPTGRWNSPLHF	TGTGCCAGCAGCCCAACTGGGAGGTGGAATTCACCCCTCCACTTT
-	few	TRBV7-6	16	TRBJ2-5	CASSLEAAGVGETQYF	TGTGCCAGCAGCTTAGAAGCGGCAGGGGTCGGGGAGACCCAGTACTTC
-	-	TRBV5-1	14	TRBJ1-5	CASSLGGRNQPQHF	TGCGCCAGCAGCTTGGGTGGGCGCAATCAGCCCCAGCATTTT
-	-	TRBV7-9	14	TRBJ2-5	CASSLGTGQETQYF	TGTGCCAGCAGCTTAGGCACAGGACAAGAGACCCAGTACTTC
-	-	TRBV5-1	11	TRBJ1-1	CASSFGGEAFF	TGCGCCAGCAGCTTCGGGGGTGAAGCTTTCTTT
-	-	TRBV6-6	10	TRBJ2-1	CASSRVEQFF	TGTGCCAGCAGTAGAGTTGAGCAGTTCTTC
-	-	TRBV7-3	13	TRBJ1-1	CASSLNRNTEAFF	TGTGCCAGCAGCTTAAATAGGAACACTGAAGCTTTCTTT
-	-	TRBV2	13	TRBJ2-5	CASKRKEEETQYF	TGTGCCAGCAAACGGAAGGAGGAAGAGACCCAGTACTTC
-	-	TRBV18	16	TRBJ2-7	CASSPPLGTGLYEQYF	TGTGCCAGCTCACCACCCCTCGGGACGGGACTCTACGAGCAGTACTTC
TRBD1	-	TRBV19	18	TRBJ2-7	CASRDTGTGGRWTYEQYF	TGTGCCAGTAGAGACACCGGGACAGGGGGTAGATGGACCTACGAGCAGTACTTC
TRBD2	-	TRBV2	13	TRBJ2-7	CASNKREPYEQYF	TGTGCCAGCAATAAGCGGGAGCCCTACGAGCAGTACTTC
TRBD1	-	TRBV28	14	TRBJ2-6	CASSTGQGTNVLTF	TGTGCCAGCAGTACCGGACAGGGGACCAACGTCCTGACTTTC
-	once	TRBV12-5	14	TRBJ2-3	CASGNIGRSDTQYF	TGTGCTAGTGGAAACATCGGGAGATCAGATACGCAGTATTTT
-	-	TRBV19	16	TRBJ2-1	CASSIGQFLTYNEQFF	TGTGCCAGTAGCATAGGACAATTCCTAACCTACAATGAGCAGTTCTTC
-	-	TRBV5-5	13	TRBJ2-7	CASSSQGINEQYF	TGTGCCAGCAGCTCTCAGGGGATCAACGAGCAGTACTTC
-	-	TRBV28	14	TRBJ2-2	CASSYPSPTGELFF	TGTGCCAGCAGTTATCCTAGCCCAACCGGGGAGCTGTTTTTT
TRBD2	once	TRBV7-6	15	TRBJ2-1	CASSIFSGVGNEQFF	TGTGCCAGCAGCATATTTAGCGGGGTGGGCAATGAGCAGTTCTTC
-	-	TRBV5-1	15	TRBJ2-2	CASSLGGMNTGELFF	TGCGCCAGCAGCTTGGGCGGGATGAACACCGGGGAGCTGTTTTTT
TRBD1	-	TRBV28	14	TRBJ1-2	CASSLTGQGYGYTF	TGTGCCAGCAGTTTGACTGGACAGGGGTATGGCTACACCTTC
TRBD1	-	TRBV7-3	15	TRBJ1-1	CASSLRRGLDTEAFF	TGTGCCAGCAGCTTAAGAAGGGGGCTAGACACTGAAGCTTTCTTT
-	-	TRBV20-1	11	TRBJ1-2	CSASVSVGYTF	TGCAGTGCTAGCGTCTCGGTTGGCTACACCTTC
TRBD2	-	TRBV7-9	16	TRBJ2-2	CASSFIAGMNTGELFF	TGTGCCAGCAGCTTCATAGCGGGAATGAACACCGGGGAGCTGTTTTTT
-	-	TRBV9	14	TRBJ1-6	CASSLRRVNSPLHF	TGTGCCAGCAGCCTGCGGCGTGTCAATTCACCCCTCCACTTT
-	once	TRBV18	16	TRBJ2-3	CASSPLRETRGDTQYF	TGTGCCAGCTCACCACTTAGGGAGACCCGGGGCGATACGCAGTATTTT
TRBD1	-	TRBV18	14	TRBJ1-1	CASSPRTGATEAFF	TGTGCCAGCTCACCTCGGACAGGAGCGACTGAAGCTTTCTTT
-	-	TRBV7-2	14	TRBJ2-7	CASSLGGSRYEQYF	TGTGCCAGCAGCTTAGGTGGGTCGAGGTACGAGCAGTACTTC
-	-	TRBV6-6	13	TRBJ2-3	CASSVLGADTQYF	TGTGCCAGCAGCGTCCTAGGGGCAGATACGCAGTATTTT
TRBD2	-	TRBV27	16	TRBJ2-7	CASSLFGLAGNYEQYF	TGTGCCAGCAGTTTATTTGGTCTAGCGGGGAATTACGAGCAGTACTTC